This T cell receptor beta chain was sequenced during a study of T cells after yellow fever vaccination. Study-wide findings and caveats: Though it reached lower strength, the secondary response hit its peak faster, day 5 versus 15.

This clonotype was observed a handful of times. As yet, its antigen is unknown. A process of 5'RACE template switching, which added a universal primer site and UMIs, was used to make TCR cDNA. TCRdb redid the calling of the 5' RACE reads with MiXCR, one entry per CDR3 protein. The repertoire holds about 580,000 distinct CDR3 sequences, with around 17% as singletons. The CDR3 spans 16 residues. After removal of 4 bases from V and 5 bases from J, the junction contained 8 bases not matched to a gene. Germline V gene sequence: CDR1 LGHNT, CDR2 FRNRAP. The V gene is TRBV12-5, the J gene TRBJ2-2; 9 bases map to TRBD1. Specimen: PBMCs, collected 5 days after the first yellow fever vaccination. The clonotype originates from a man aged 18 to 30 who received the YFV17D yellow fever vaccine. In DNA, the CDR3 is TGTGCTAGTGGTTCTTCCGGGACAGGGTGGACCGGGGAGCTGTTTTTT. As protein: CASGSSGTGWTGELFF.